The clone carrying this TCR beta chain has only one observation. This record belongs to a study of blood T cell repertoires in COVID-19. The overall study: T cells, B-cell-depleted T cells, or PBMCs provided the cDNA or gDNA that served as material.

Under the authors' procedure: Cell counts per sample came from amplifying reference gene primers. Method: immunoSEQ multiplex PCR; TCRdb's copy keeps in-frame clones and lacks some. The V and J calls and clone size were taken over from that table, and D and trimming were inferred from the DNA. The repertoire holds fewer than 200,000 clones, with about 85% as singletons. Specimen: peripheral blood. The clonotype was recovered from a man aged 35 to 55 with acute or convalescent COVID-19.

CDR3 sequence: CASSLVFRTDTEAFF. The CDR3 DNA reads TGTGCCAGCAGCTTAGTTTTCCGGACAGACACTGAAGCTTTCTTT. The chain uses TRBV13 and TRBJ1-1; perhaps TRBD1 as D (6 bases). This CDR3 comprises 15 residues. Germline V gene lookup returns CDR1 PRHDT and CDR2 FYEKMQ (reference sequence). Between the trimmed V and J ends, which lost 1 base and 3 bases, there was a span of 12 bases. Full variable domain (outside the CDR3, taken from reference TRBV13 and TRBJ1-1): AAGVIQSPRHLIKEKRETATLKCYPIPRHDTVYWYQQGPGQDPQFLISFYEKMQSDKGSIPDRFSAQQFSDYHSELNMSSLELGDSALYFCASSLVFRTDTEAFFGQGTRLTVV.